Reported below is one T cell receptor beta chain. This CDR3 has 18 amino acids. Germline assignment: CDR1 MNHNS and CDR2 SASEGT. Trimming shortened V by 2 bases and J by 2 bases, and 22 bases separated the two germline ends. The data derive from a study of blood T cell repertoires in COVID-19. Only in-frame clones appear in the TCRdb table, and some are missing; sequencing was by immunoSEQ multiplex PCR. The sample lists about 200,000 clones, around four fifths occurring once. Sequencing input: PBMCs or T cells enriched from blood (not recorded which). The TCR comes from a man in his forties who had recovered from COVID-19. The chain uses TRBV6-1 and TRBJ2-7; a weak D match, TRBD2 (6 bases). The DNA of the CDR3 is TGTGCCAGCAGTGAAACCCTCGGGAGAAGGGGTGGAACCTACGAGCAGTACTTC. It codes for CASSETLGRRGGTYEQYF.